These T cell receptor beta chains were read from a single sample in a study of shared T cell receptors in the human thymus. Generated by immunoSEQ multiplex PCR, the TCRdb table keeps only in-frame clones and is missing some. This table has approximately 760,000 clones, 70% to 90% appearing once. These data were likewise used in another study, on human thymus T cells.

The sequenced sample was thymocytes. These receptors all stem from a girl less than two years old with a congenital heart defect. Each CDR3 is given with its conserved first and last residue. D genes are given only for firm matches. Clone size is stated in some rows and not others, as once, few, many or a class when expanded.

J gene	V gene	clone size	D gene	CDR3 protein	CDR3 DNA
TRBJ2-7	TRBV6-5	.	TRBD1	CASRPGTGRWYEQYF	TGTGCCAGCAGACCCGGGACAGGGAGGTGGTACGAGCAGTACTTC
TRBJ1-2	TRBV5-5	.	.	CASSLAGVYGYTF	TGTGCCAGCAGCTTGGCGGGGGTCTATGGCTACACCTTC
TRBJ2-3	TRBV18	.	TRBD1	CASSQATGVDTQYF	TGTGCCAGCTCACAAGCGACAGGGGTAGATACGCAGTATTTT
TRBJ1-5	TRBV4-1	.	.	CASSQSRAGQPQHF	TGCGCCAGCAGCCAAAGCAGGGCCGGTCAGCCCCAGCATTTT
TRBJ1-3	TRBV14	.	TRBD1	CASSQAGGQGSGNTIYF	TGTGCCAGCAGCCAAGCGGGGGGACAGGGCTCAGGAAACACCATATATTTT
TRBJ2-3	TRBV9	.	.	CASSVGLTDTQYF	TGTGCCAGCAGCGTAGGACTCACAGATACGCAGTATTTT
TRBJ2-2	TRBV2	few	TRBD2	CASRALPLGTSGGANCTGELFF	TGTGCCAGCAGGGCGTTACCACTCGGGACTAGCGGGGGGGCCAATTGCACCGGGGAGCTGTTTTTT
TRBJ1-5	TRBV4-1	.	TRBD1	CASSQEYWPTGIRQPQHF	TGCGCCAGCAGCCAAGAATATTGGCCGACAGGGATCCGTCAGCCCCAGCATTTT
TRBJ2-3	TRBV4-1	.	.	CASSQALAGRPNTDTQYF	TGCGCCAGCAGCCAAGCTTTGGCAGGGCGCCCTAACACAGATACGCAGTATTTT
TRBJ1-3	TRBV2	.	.	CASIRTYTGNTIYF	TGTGCCAGCATACGTACATACACTGGAAACACCATATATTTT
TRBJ1-1	TRBV4-1	once	TRBD1	CASSQDSWTGATEAFF	TGCGCCAGCAGCCAAGACTCCTGGACAGGGGCCACTGAAGCTTTCTTT
TRBJ2-3	TRBV11-2	.	TRBD2	CASSHPSVASGEITDTQYF	TGTGCCAGCAGCCACCCCAGTGTAGCCAGCGGGGAGATCACAGATACGCAGTATTTT
TRBJ2-1	TRBV5-4	once	TRBD2	CASSLTRGGERNEQFF	TGTGCCAGCAGCTTGACCCGGGGGGGAGAACGCAATGAGCAGTTCTTC
TRBJ1-6	TRBV5-1	.	TRBD1	CASSKQGEWFSPLHF	TGCGCCAGCAGCAAACAGGGGGAATGGTTTTCACCCCTCCACTTT
TRBJ2-5	TRBV5-1	.	TRBD2	CASSSRGLAGGWKETQYF	TGCGCCAGCAGCTCGCGGGGACTAGCTGGGGGGTGGAAAGAGACCCAGTACTTC
TRBJ1-6	TRBV6-6	.	TRBD1	CASSRDSHNSPLHF	TGTGCCAGCAGCCGGGACAGTCATAATTCACCCCTCCACTTT
TRBJ2-6	TRBV5-1	.	.	CASSHEQGNNVLTF	TGCGCCAGCAGCCATGAACAGGGTAACAACGTCCTGACTTTC
TRBJ1-3	TRBV18	.	.	CASSPGTQGRVGNTIYF	TGTGCCAGCTCACCCGGCACACAGGGACGTGTAGGAAACACCATATATTTT
TRBJ1-5	TRBV7-2	few	.	CASIPGESNQPQHF	TGTGCCAGCATCCCTGGAGAAAGCAATCAGCCCCAGCATTTT
TRBJ2-2	TRBV2	once	TRBD2	CASSGVRLAGTNTGELFF	TGTGCCAGCAGTGGAGTAAGGCTAGCGGGGACGAACACCGGGGAGCTGTTTTTT
TRBJ2-3	TRBV4-1	few	TRBD1	CASSQRDRPTDTQYF	TGCGCCAGCAGCCAGAGGGACAGACCCACAGATACGCAGTATTTT
TRBJ2-7	TRBV11-2	.	.	CASTHPLKGRCEQYF	TGTGCCAGCACCCACCCGCTAAAGGGGCGCTGCGAGCAGTACTTC
TRBJ2-3	TRBV29-1	few	TRBD2	CSVGPLLGAGGIWQYF	TGCAGCGTTGGGCCCCTTTTGGGTGCGGGGGGGATCTGGCAGTATTTT
TRBJ1-1	TRBV15	.	TRBD1	CATRNRGMAFF	TGTGCCACCAGGAACAGGGGAATGGCTTTCTTT
TRBJ2-7	TRBV29-1	.	.	CSAGIQGLGVYEQYF	TGCAGCGCTGGGATACAGGGCCTTGGAGTCTACGAGCAGTACTTC
TRBJ2-5	TRBV7-2	.	TRBD2	CASSSPLRIAGGPKETQYF	TGTGCCAGCAGCTCCCCGCTGAGGATCGCGGGGGGGCCAAAAGAGACCCAGTACTTC
TRBJ2-7	TRBV4-3	.	.	CASSQEIRFSLPYEQYF	TGCGCCAGCAGCCAAGAGATACGGTTTTCTCTACCCTACGAGCAGTACTTC
TRBJ1-6	TRBV7-9	.	TRBD1	CASSLEGSGRGVYNSPLHF	TGTGCCAGCAGCTTAGAGGGTTCGGGCAGGGGGGTCTATAATTCACCCCTCCACTTT
TRBJ1-2	TRBV19	.	.	CASSISGYGYTF	TGTGCCAGTAGTATTAGTGGCTATGGCTACACCTTC
TRBJ1-1	TRBV30	once	TRBD1	CAWSIPGTGMAEAFF	TGTGCCTGGAGTATCCCAGGGACAGGGATGGCTGAAGCTTTCTTT
TRBJ1-5	TRBV11-2	once	.	CASSSTGLNQPQHF	TGTGCCAGCAGCTCGACAGGCCTAAATCAGCCCCAGCATTTT
TRBJ2-3	TRBV6-6	.	.	CASSYPSGPDTQYF	TGTGCCAGCAGTTACCCATCAGGCCCAGATACGCAGTATTTT
TRBJ2-1	TRBV5-1	.	.	CASSQGVRTYNEQFF	TGCGCCAGCAGCCAAGGGGTTCGTACCTACAATGAGCAGTTCTTC
TRBJ1-3	TRBV5-4	few	TRBD1	CASSADRGYGNTIYF	TGTGCCAGCAGCGCGGACAGGGGGTATGGAAACACCATATATTTT
TRBJ2-3	TRBV30	.	.	CAWSTGGPRGTDTQYF	TGTGCCTGGAGTACGGGGGGCCCGCGGGGCACAGATACGCAGTATTTT
TRBJ2-7	TRBV19	once	.	CASSTSTKFTYEQYF	TGTGCCAGTAGTACCTCGACAAAGTTCACCTACGAGCAGTACTTC
TRBJ2-7	TRBV6-5	.	.	CASSYRGFYEQYF	TGTGCCAGCAGTTACAGGGGGTTTTACGAGCAGTACTTC
TRBJ2-4	TRBV18	once	TRBD1	CASSPGQGWPQGIQYF	TGTGCCAGCTCACCCGGACAGGGATGGCCCCAGGGCATTCAGTACTTC
TRBJ1-5	TRBV2	.	.	CASRTRQPNQPQHF	TGTGCCAGCAGGACTAGACAGCCAAATCAGCCCCAGCATTTT
TRBJ2-1	TRBV25-1	.	.	CASSDLVFDEQFF	TGTGCCAGCAGTGATCTAGTATTCGATGAGCAGTTCTTC
TRBJ1-1	TRBV12-5	.	TRBD1	CASGYGQGAFSDTEAFF	TGTGCTAGTGGTTACGGACAGGGGGCGTTTTCGGACACTGAAGCTTTCTTT
TRBJ2-1	TRBV4-3	.	.	CASSQVIHNEQFF	TGCGCCAGCAGCCAAGTCATTCACAATGAGCAGTTCTTC
TRBJ2-1	TRBV19	.	.	CASSLAARGSNEQFF	TGTGCCAGTAGTTTAGCGGCTCGGGGTTCCAATGAGCAGTTCTTC
TRBJ1-6	TRBV5-1	.	TRBD1	CASSQGRDRGRGSSDSPLHF	TGCGCCAGCAGCCAAGGCCGGGACAGGGGTAGAGGGTCATCAGATTCACCCCTCCACTTT
TRBJ1-2	TRBV7-8	.	TRBD1	CASSLLRGGQGAVGYTF	TGTGCCAGCAGCTTACTACGGGGGGGACAGGGGGCTGTTGGCTACACCTTC
TRBJ1-6	TRBV6-4	.	.	CASSPGLGNSPLHF	TGTGCCAGCAGCCCAGGACTGGGGAATTCACCCCTCCACTTT
TRBJ1-1	TRBV6-9	.	TRBD1	CASSYQGARISMNTEAFF	TGTGCCAGCAGTTATCAGGGGGCGAGGATCTCTATGAACACTGAAGCTTTCTTT